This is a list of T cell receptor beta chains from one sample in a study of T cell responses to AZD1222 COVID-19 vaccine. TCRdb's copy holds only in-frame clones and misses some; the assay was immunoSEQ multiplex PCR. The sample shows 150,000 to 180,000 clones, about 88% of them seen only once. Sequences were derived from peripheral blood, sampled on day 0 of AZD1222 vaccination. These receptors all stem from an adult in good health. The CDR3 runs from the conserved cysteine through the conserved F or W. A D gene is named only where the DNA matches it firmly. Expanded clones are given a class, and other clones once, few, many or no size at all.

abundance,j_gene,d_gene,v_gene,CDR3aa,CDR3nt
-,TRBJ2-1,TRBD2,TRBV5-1,CASSWAGDNEQFF,TGCGCCAGCAGCTGGGCGGGGGACAATGAGCAGTTCTTC
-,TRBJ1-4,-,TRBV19,CASRSNPHNEKLFF,TGTGCCAGTCGGTCCAATCCCCATAATGAAAAACTGTTTTTT
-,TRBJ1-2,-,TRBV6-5,CASSSAGMYYGYTF,TGTGCCAGCAGTTCCGCGGGGATGTACTATGGCTACACCTTC
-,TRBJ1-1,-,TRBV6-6,CASTPKGTEAFF,TGTGCCAGCACTCCGAAGGGCACTGAAGCTTTCTTT
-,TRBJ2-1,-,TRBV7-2,CASSLPGGPNEQFF,TGTGCCAGCAGCTTACCGGGGGGCCCCAATGAGCAGTTCTTC
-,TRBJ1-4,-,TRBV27,CASSLSGDAPNEKLFF,TGTGCCAGCAGTTTATCAGGGGATGCACCTAATGAAAAACTGTTTTTT
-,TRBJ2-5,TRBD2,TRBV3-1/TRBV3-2,CASSLSTGTSGTQYF,TGTGCCAGCAGCCTTAGCACAGGGACTAGTGGCACCCAGTACTTC
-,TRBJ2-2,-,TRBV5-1,CASSLERLGGGELFF,TGCGCCAGCAGCTTGGAGCGACTAGGCGGAGGGGAGCTGTTTTTT
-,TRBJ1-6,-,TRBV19,CASTGGAYNSPLHF,TGTGCCAGTACCGGGGGGGCTTATAATTCACCCCTCCACTTT
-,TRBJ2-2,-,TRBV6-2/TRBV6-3,CASSYLDWNTGELFF,TGTGCCAGCAGTTACCTGGACTGGAACACCGGGGAGCTGTTTTTT
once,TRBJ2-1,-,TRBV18,CASSPSKVDEQFF,TGTGCCAGCTCACCCTCCAAAGTGGATGAGCAGTTCTTC
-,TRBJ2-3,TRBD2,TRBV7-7,CASSQTSREDTQYF,TGTGCCAGCAGCCAGACTAGCCGTGAAGATACGCAGTATTTT
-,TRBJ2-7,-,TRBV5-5,CASTTGLSLSSYEQYF,TGTGCCAGCACCACTGGACTTTCCCTTAGCTCCTACGAGCAGTACTTC
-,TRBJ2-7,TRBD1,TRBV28,CASSSSPGQGAREQYF,TGTGCCAGCAGTTCGAGCCCGGGACAGGGGGCGCGCGAGCAGTACTTC
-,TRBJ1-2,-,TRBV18,CASSQISEGYTF,TGTGCCAGCTCACAGATCTCAGAAGGCTACACCTTC
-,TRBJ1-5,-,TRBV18,CASSPKENQPQHF,TGTGCCAGCTCACCAAAGGAGAATCAGCCCCAGCATTTT
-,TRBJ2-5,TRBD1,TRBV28,CASSFIEGAPGETQYF,TGTGCCAGCAGTTTCATCGAGGGGGCGCCGGGAGAGACCCAGTACTTC
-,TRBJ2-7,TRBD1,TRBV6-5,CASSPIDRVVGEQYF,TGTGCCAGCAGCCCAATAGACAGGGTAGTCGGCGAGCAGTACTTC
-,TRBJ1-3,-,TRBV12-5,CASGFGRFSGNTIYF,TGTGCTAGTGGTTTTGGAAGGTTTTCTGGAAACACCATATATTTT
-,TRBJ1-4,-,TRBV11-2,CASSLGGATNEKLFF,TGTGCCAGCAGCTTAGGGGGGGCGACTAATGAAAAACTGTTTTTT
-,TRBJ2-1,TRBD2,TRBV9,CASSVEGLASSYNEQFF,TGTGCCAGCAGCGTAGAAGGACTAGCGAGCTCCTACAATGAGCAGTTCTTC
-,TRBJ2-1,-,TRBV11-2,CASSSRNSPPQFF,TGTGCCAGCAGCTCCCGCAATTCCCCTCCCCAGTTCTTC
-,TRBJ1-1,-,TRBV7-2,CASSLDVNTEAFF,TGTGCCAGCAGTCTGGACGTGAACACTGAAGCTTTCTTT
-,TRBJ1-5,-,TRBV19,CASSISSNRAGNQPQHF,TGTGCCAGTAGTATATCCTCTAACAGGGCGGGAAATCAGCCCCAGCATTTT
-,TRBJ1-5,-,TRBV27,CASSLRGLNDDQPQHF,TGTGCCAGCAGTTTACGAGGTCTAAACGACGATCAGCCCCAGCATTTT
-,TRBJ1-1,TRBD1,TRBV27,CASSVNRGDTEAFF,TGTGCCAGCAGTGTAAACAGGGGCGACACTGAAGCTTTCTTT
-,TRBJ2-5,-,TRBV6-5,CASSYSRSGSETQYF,TGTGCCAGCAGTTACTCGCGGTCGGGTTCAGAGACCCAGTACTTC
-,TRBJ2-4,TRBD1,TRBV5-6,CASSLEIGGDGNIQYF,TGTGCCAGCAGCTTGGAGATAGGGGGCGACGGTAACATTCAGTACTTC